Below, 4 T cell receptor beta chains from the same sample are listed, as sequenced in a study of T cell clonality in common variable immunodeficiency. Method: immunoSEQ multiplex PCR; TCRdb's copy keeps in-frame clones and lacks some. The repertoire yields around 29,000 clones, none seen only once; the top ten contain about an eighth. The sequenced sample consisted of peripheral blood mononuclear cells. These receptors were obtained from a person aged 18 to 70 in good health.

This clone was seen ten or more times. The sequenced part of the CDR3 DNA is TGTGCCAGCAGTTACGGCCCGGACAGGGTCTACGAG. It is translated as CASSYGPDRVYE. The whole CDR3 reads CASSYGPDRVYEQYF. This chain links TRBV6-2 or TRBV6-3 with TRBJ2-7, with TRBD1 identical over 8 bases. The read ends 3 residues before the CDR3 terminus; that terminus is restored from the germline J gene. V trimming: 2 bases; J trimming: 3 bases; junction bases outside the gene matches: 6. Looked up from germline, CDR1 is MNHEY and CDR2 is SVGEGT. This CDR3 is 15 amino acids long.

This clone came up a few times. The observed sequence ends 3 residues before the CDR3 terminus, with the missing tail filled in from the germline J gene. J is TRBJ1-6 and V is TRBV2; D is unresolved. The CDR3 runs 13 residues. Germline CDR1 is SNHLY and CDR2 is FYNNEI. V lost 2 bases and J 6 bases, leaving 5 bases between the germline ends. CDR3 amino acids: CASSETANSPLHF. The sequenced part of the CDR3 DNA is TGTGCCAGCAGTGAAACAGCTAATTCACCC.

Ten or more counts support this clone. This CDR3 reads CASSDRLADTDTQYF. Incomplete CDR3 DNA: TGTGCCAGCAGCGATCGACTAGCGGACACAGATACG. This sequence joins TRBV13 and TRBJ2-3; 9 bases agree with TRBD2. The read terminates 3 residues ahead of where the CDR3 ends, so the germline J gene completes it. V lost 5 bases and J lost 2; bases outside the gene matches: 5. From germline, CDR1 is PRHDT and CDR2 FYEKMQ (reference sequence). This CDR3 spans 15 amino acids.

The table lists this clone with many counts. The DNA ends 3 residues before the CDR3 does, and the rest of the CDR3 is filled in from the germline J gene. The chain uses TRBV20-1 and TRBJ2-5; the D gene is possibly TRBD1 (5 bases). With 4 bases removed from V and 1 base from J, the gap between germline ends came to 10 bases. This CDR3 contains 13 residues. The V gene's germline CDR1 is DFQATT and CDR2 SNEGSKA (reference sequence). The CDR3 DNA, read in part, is TGCAGTGCTACTCGGACACCCCAAGAGACC. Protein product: CSATRTPQET. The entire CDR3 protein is CSATRTPQETQYF.